Listed here are 6 T cell receptor beta chains from one sample, sequenced in a study of OX40 agonist ivuxolimab in advanced cancers. Only in-frame clones appear in the TCRdb table, and some are missing; sequencing was by immunoSEQ multiplex PCR. The table lists 80,000 or so clones, just over 90% of them singletons. The sequenced sample was CD4+ or CD8+ T cells sorted from blood, obtained in a trial of the OX40 agonist ivuxolimab. The origin of the receptors is an adult with an advanced solid tumor such as melanoma, head and neck, liver or kidney cancer.

The chain carries TRBV4-3 and TRBJ2-1; 9 nucleotides line up with TRBD2. The CDR3 has 14 amino acids. From germline, CDR1 is LGHNA and CDR2 YSLEER. V lost 4 bases, J lost 2 bases, and 0 bases stayed unmatched. CDR3 amino acids: CASSPSGAYNEQFF. CDR3 bases: TGCGCCAGCAGCCCTAGCGGGGCCTACAATGAGCAGTTCTTC.

The chain has TRBV7-2 and TRBJ1-1; TRBD1 matches at 9 bases. The CDR3 runs to 15 residues. Per germline, CDR1 SGHTA and CDR2 FQGNSA. Trimming took 1 base from V and 4 from J; bases not matched to a gene: 4. In DNA, the CDR3 is TGTGCCAGCAGCTTAGGGACAGGGGAGGCCACTGAAGCTTTCTTT. The encoded protein is CASSLGTGEATEAFF. Full variable domain (rest looked up from reference TRBV7-2 and TRBJ1-1): GAGVSQSPSNKVTEKGKDVELRCDPISGHTALYWYRQSLGQGLEFLIYFQGNSAPDKSGLPSDRFSAERTGGSVSTLTIQRTQQEDSAVYLCASSLGTGEATEAFFGQGTRLTVV.

The CDR3 DNA reads as TGTGCCAGCAGCTTAGAGGACAGGGTGGATGAAAAACTGTTTTTT. Protein product: CASSLEDRVDEKLFF. The V gene is TRBV7-9, the J gene TRBJ1-4; 8 positions agree with TRBD1. V lost 1 base and J lost 6; bases outside the gene matches: 4. The CDR3 contains 15 residues. In germline, CDR1 is SEHNR, CDR2 FQNEAQ (reference sequence).

The rearrangement uses TRBV4-3 and TRBJ1-5; TRBD1 is a possible D gene (5 bases). Germline V gene lookup returns CDR1 LGHNA and CDR2 YSLEER. CDR3 length equals 15 residues. V lost 3 bases and J 6 bases, leaving 15 bases between the germline ends. Here the CDR3 DNA reads TGCGCCAGCAGCCAGACCCTTTGGGGGGGTCAGCCCCAGCATTTT. It specifies CASSQTLWGGQPQHF.

The chain employs TRBV9 and TRBJ2-1, with 7 bases lining up with TRBD2. CDR3 size: 16 residues. The germline CDR1 and CDR2 sequences are SGDLS and YYNGEE. Trimming at V came to 1 base and at J to 0 bases, leaving 4 bases not matched to a gene. DNA of the CDR3: TGTGCCAGCAGCGTACGCGGGAGAAGCTCCTACAATGAGCAGTTCTTC. It yields the protein CASSVRGRSSYNEQFF.

The chain carries TRBV14 and TRBJ2-3; possible D gene TRBD2, 5 bases. This CDR3 is built from 16 residues. V was shortened by 1 base and J by 2 bases, with 13 bases between the two germline ends. Germline V CDR1 and CDR2: SGHDN, FVKESK. CDR3: CASSQVIAWATDTQYF. The CDR3 coding sequence is TGTGCCAGCAGCCAAGTGATAGCGTGGGCCACAGATACGCAGTATTTT. Full variable domain (outside the CDR3, taken from reference TRBV14 and TRBJ2-3): EAGVTQFPSHSVIEKGQTVTLRCDPISGHDNLYWYRRVMGKEIKFLLHFVKESKQDESGMPNNRFLAERTGGTYSTLKVQPAELEDSGVYFCASSQVIAWATDTQYFGPGTRLTVL.